The 21 T cell receptor beta chains reported below all come from one sample, sequenced in a study of shared clonotypes between healthy human individuals. It was CD45RO-negative cells, positively selected for CCR7, that made up naive CD8 cells, with terminally differentiated effector memory CD45RA+ cells excluded. Assay used: immunoSEQ multiplex PCR; TCRdb lists only in-frame clones, some missing. Among 760,000 or so clones listed, around 96% were seen once. Sequences were obtained from naive CD8+ T cells sorted from blood. All receptors derive from a man between 25 and 39 years old in good health.

This clone came up a few times. This chain joins TRBV7-2 and TRBJ1-2, with TRBD1 matching 7 bases. V shed 0 bases and J 3 bases; nucleotides not matched to a gene: 7. The germline gives CDR1 SGHTA, CDR2 FQGNSA. This CDR3 comprises 16 residues. CDR3 nucleotides: TGTGCCAGCAGCTTAGCAGCGACAGGGATCGACTATGGCTACACCTTC. This translates into CASSLAATGIDYGYTF.

The rearrangement links TRBV9 to TRBJ1-3, with 9 bases fitting TRBD1. Per germline, CDR1 SGDLS and CDR2 YYNGEE. The CDR3 sequence is 16 residues long. With 0 bases clipped from V and 3 bases from J, the junction kept 4 bases outside the gene matches. CDR3 in amino acids: CASSVAQGAGGNTIYF. CDR3 in DNA: TGTGCCAGCAGCGTAGCACAGGGGGCTGGTGGAAACACCATATATTTT.

The chain links TRBV28 to TRBJ2-7, with TRBD2 matching over 11 bases. The CDR3 is 16 amino acids. Looked up from germline, CDR1 is MDHEN and CDR2 is SYDVKM. The V gene end was trimmed by 5 bases and the J gene end by 5 bases; junction bases not matched to a gene: 11. The CDR3 nucleotides are TGTGCCAGCAGTCCGTTAGCGGGAGGGAGGGCAGACGAGCAGTACTTC. This encodes CASSPLAGGRADEQYF.

The gene calls are TRBV13 and TRBJ2-1, with 7 nucleotides matching TRBD2. The germline gives CDR1 PRHDT, CDR2 FYEKMQ (reference sequence). V trimming: 7 bases; J trimming: 0 bases; junction bases outside the gene matches: 6. The CDR3 length is 15 residues. The CDR3 here is CASTPPGGSYNEQFF. The DNA of the CDR3 is TGTGCCAGCACGCCGCCGGGGGGCTCCTACAATGAGCAGTTCTTC.

On this clone itself: The same CDR3 can be traced to other DNA sequences in this sample. The rearrangement links TRBV27 to TRBJ2-7, with D perhaps TRBD1 (6 bases). This CDR3 is 13 amino acids long. Trimming pared 5 bases from V and 0 bases from J, leaving 8 bases between. Germline CDR1 MNHEY, CDR2 SMNVEV (reference sequence). The CDR3 is CASSIRGSYEQYF. The CDR3 nucleotides read TGTGCCAGCAGTATCAGGGGCTCCTACGAGCAGTACTTC.

This chain connects TRBV5-6 to TRBJ2-7; 7 bases fit TRBD1. CDR1 is SGHDT, CDR2 YYEEEE, per germline. The CDR3 is 15 amino acids. V was clipped by 4 bases and J by 3 bases; unmatched bases: 10. The CDR3 DNA reads TGTGCCAGCAGCCGCCCCCGGGACAGACTCTACGAGCAGTACTTC. Translating it yields CASSRPRDRLYEQYF.

The V gene is TRBV11-2, the J gene TRBJ2-1, with D hard to call. The CDR3 sequence is 11 residues long. CDR1 SGHAT and CDR2 FQNNGV come from the germline V gene. Trimming pared 1 base from V and 10 bases from J, leaving 5 bases between. The CDR3 DNA sequence: TGTGCCAGCAGCTTAGCGTCAGAGCAGTTCTTC. Protein: CASSLASEQFF.

The J gene is TRBJ2-3, the V gene TRBV5-1; D is unclear. V was cut by 1 base and J by 5 bases, with 11 bases left in between. Germline CDR1 is SGHRS and CDR2 is YFSETQ. CDR3 size: 14 residues. The CDR3 DNA follows: TGCGCCAGCAGCTTGCGTTGTTGCGTAGATACGCAGTATTTT. Translation: CASSLRCCVDTQYF.

DNA for the CDR3: TGCGCCAGCAGCTTGGGACACAGTTCGAACACTGAAGCTTTCTTT. It translates to CASSLGHSSNTEAFF. The V gene is TRBV5-1, the J gene TRBJ1-1; the D is unclear. This CDR3 spans 15 amino acids. The germline gives CDR1 SGHRS, CDR2 YFSETQ. Trimming cost V 0 bases and J 1 base, with 10 bases left between them.

The chain links TRBV27 to TRBJ2-7, with 7 bases aligning to TRBD1. The CDR3 runs to 16 residues. The germline CDR1 and CDR2 sequences are MNHEY and SMNVEV (reference sequence). The junction had 15 bases not matched to a gene; V was cut back by 5 bases and J by 5 bases. CDR3 bases: TGTGCCAGCAGTGTAAACCGGGACAGAGGGTTTGACGAGCAGTACTTC. Translating gives CASSVNRDRGFDEQYF.

V usage is TRBV18 and J usage is TRBJ2-1, with D possibly being TRBD1 or TRBD2 (5 bases each). Trimming stripped 2 bases from V and 3 bases from J, with 14 bases between. From germline, CDR1 is KGHSH and CDR2 LQKENI. The CDR3 is made up of 16 amino acids. The CDR3 loop reads CASSPLGVIHYNEQFF. In DNA form, the CDR3 reads TGTGCCAGCTCACCATTGGGGGTTATTCACTACAATGAGCAGTTCTTC.

This clone was picked up many times. The chain carries TRBV2 and TRBJ2-7; D may be TRBD1 (6 bases). Trimming took off 5 bases at V and 1 base at J, with 9 bases between the two ends. Per germline, CDR1 SNHLY and CDR2 FYNNEI. This CDR3 is built from 13 residues. The CDR3 DNA sequence: TGTGCCAGCAGTAGGACAGCTTCCTACGAGCAGTACTTC. It codes for CASSRTASYEQYF.

This clone was seen once. The chain joins TRBV18 to TRBJ2-7, with D tentatively TRBD1 (6 bases). This CDR3 is built from 15 residues. Germline CDR1 KGHSH, CDR2 LQKENI. Deletions cut 3 bases from V and 2 bases from J, with 14 bases between. The CDR3 bases are TGTGCCAGCTCACCGACTACAGGGTCTGCCTACGAGCAGTACTTC. As protein: CASSPTTGSAYEQYF.

This chain connects TRBV7-9 to TRBJ2-1; D possibly corresponds to TRBD2 (6 bases). This CDR3 has 15 residues. Trimming cost V 1 base and J 9 bases, with 16 bases left between them. The germline V gene encodes CDR1 SEHNR and CDR2 FQNEAQ (reference sequence). Written as DNA, the CDR3 is TGTGCCAGCAGCTTAGTGGTGCGGGATAGTCGTGAGCAGTTCTTC. As protein: CASSLVVRDSREQFF.

V gene TRBV15 combines with J gene TRBJ1-4; 9 nucleotides align to TRBD1. This CDR3 spans 15 amino acids. Germline V CDR1 and CDR2: LNHNV, YYDKDF (reference sequence). V shed 4 bases, J shed 8 bases, and the junction held 8 bases outside the gene matches. The CDR3 is CATSNLTGGKEKLFF. DNA of the CDR3: TGTGCCACCAGCAACCTCACAGGGGGCAAGGAAAAACTGTTTTTT.

V gene TRBV11-2 combines with J gene TRBJ2-1, with D possibly being TRBD2 (5 bases). V was trimmed by 3 bases and J by 5 bases, leaving 14 bases between them. Germline CDR1 and CDR2: SGHAT and FQNNGV. CDR3 length: 15 residues. CDR3 region: CASSFGDYSDNEQFF. The CDR3, as DNA: TGTGCCAGCAGCTTCGGCGACTATTCCGACAATGAGCAGTTCTTC.

This sequence joins TRBV2 and TRBJ2-2, with D maybe TRBD2 (6 bases). V lost 6 bases and J 4 bases, leaving 12 bases between the germline ends. CDR1 and CDR2 (germline): SNHLY, FYNNEI. This CDR3 spans 14 amino acids. Here the CDR3 reads CASRGTLSTGELFF. DNA of the CDR3: TGTGCCAGCAGAGGGACTCTATCCACCGGGGAGCTGTTTTTT.

The chain combines TRBV7-9 with TRBJ2-7, with 8 nucleotides matching TRBD2. With V trimmed by 5 bases and J by 5 bases, 11 bases remained unmatched. The CDR3 is 15 amino acids. Per germline, CDR1 SEHNR and CDR2 FQNEAQ (reference sequence). The CDR3, as DNA: TGTGCCAGCAGCACCGGGCTAGCGGGCGACGACGAGCAGTACTTC. Protein: CASSTGLAGDDEQYF.

This chain uses TRBV25-1 with TRBJ2-7; no clear D gene. V was cut by 6 bases and J by 0 bases, with 12 bases left in between. Germline V gene lookup returns CDR1 MGHDK and CDR2 SYGVNS. This CDR3 is built from 14 residues. CDR3 sequence reads: CASSNPASSYEQYF. DNA of the CDR3: TGTGCCAGCAGCAATCCAGCAAGCTCCTACGAGCAGTACTTC.

The rearrangement uses TRBV29-1 and TRBJ2-5, with a tentative D call TRBD1 (6 bases). Trimming left V 4 bases short and J 3 bases short, with 12 bases between. The germline V gene encodes CDR1 SQVTM and CDR2 ANQGSEA. The CDR3 is 13 residues long. The CDR3 protein is CSVVPRTEETQYF. In DNA form, the CDR3 reads TGCAGCGTTGTTCCTCGGACAGAAGAGACCCAGTACTTC.

The V call is TRBV19, the J call TRBJ2-2, with no clear D. CDR3 length equals 12 residues. V was clipped by 10 bases and J by 5 bases, with 11 bases between them. Per germline, CDR1 LNHDA and CDR2 SQIVND (reference sequence). The CDR3 DNA reads TGTGCCACTCCGACTGGGACCGGGGAGCTGTTTTTT. This translates into CATPTGTGELFF. The variable domain in full, completed from reference TRBV19 and TRBJ2-2, reads DGGITQSPKYLFRKEGQNVTLSCEQNLNHDAMYWYRQDPGQGLRLIYYSQIVNDFQKGDIAEGYSVSREKKESFPLTVTSAQKNPTAFYLCATPTGTGELFFGEGSRLTVL.